These T cell receptor beta chains were read from a single sample in a study of T cell responses to AZD1222 COVID-19 vaccine. Here immunoSEQ multiplex PCR was the method, and the copy in TCRdb shows in-frame clones only, minus some. This sample has 150,000 to 200,000 clones, with almost 90% found just once. Source: peripheral blood, taken on day 0 of AZD1222 vaccination. These receptors all stem from an adult in good health. CDR3s leave out the opening cysteine and the closing phenylalanine or tryptophan.

V gene,J gene,CDR3 protein
TRBV5-1,TRBJ1-6,ASSLGSTGGQSPLH
TRBV7-9,TRBJ2-7,ASSLASGPYEQY
TRBV20-1,TRBJ1-5,SASRSSRGKDSNQPQH
TRBV5-6,TRBJ1-1,ASSLRAPDRANTEAF
TRBV4-1,TRBJ2-1,ASSQADGADEQF
TRBV21-1,TRBJ2-7,ASSKGTFPYEQY
TRBV6-5,TRBJ2-7,ASSPAGFTYEQY
TRBV7-9,TRBJ2-2,ASSHRDTNTGELF
TRBV9,TRBJ2-3,ASSSRGGPGADTQY
TRBV16,TRBJ1-1,ASSPNGQRQAF
TRBV19,TRBJ2-2,ASSSRDRATGELF
TRBV5-6,TRBJ2-7,ASSFRRQNSYEQY
TRBV5-1,TRBJ2-1,ASSVSGNSYNEQF
TRBV7-3,TRBJ1-2,ASSPGGGAHYGYT
TRBV10-2,TRBJ2-5,ASSENGQETQY
TRBV30,TRBJ1-1,AWSSWTAEAF
TRBV24-1,TRBJ2-1,ATSDPGTGSINEQF
TRBV12-3/TRBV12-4,TRBJ2-2,ASSLGRRELF
TRBV9,TRBJ1-5,ASSVLTGTQPQH
TRBV10-2,TRBJ2-1,ASSDRLAGGLFTEQF
TRBV5-6,TRBJ2-1,ASSLNPGSYNEQF
TRBV5-1,TRBJ2-7,ASSLTGGYEQY
TRBV12-3/TRBV12-4,TRBJ1-3,ALRRSSGNTIY
TRBV6-6,TRBJ2-2,ASTSRDRVDTGELF
TRBV29-1,TRBJ1-2,SVRDVANYGYT
TRBV12-3/TRBV12-4,TRBJ1-1,ASSSRGNTEAF
TRBV5-1,TRBJ1-1,ASSFGQENTEAF
TRBV7-2,TRBJ2-1,ASSLGTGYDNEQF
TRBV6-6,TRBJ2-1,ASSPTGGGNEQF
TRBV7-3,TRBJ1-1,ASSLIQGGRAF
TRBV19,TRBJ2-5,ASSMGEETQY
TRBV4-2,TRBJ1-2,ASSQDEERGGYT
TRBV7-3,TRBJ2-1,ASSRELAGDQF
TRBV18,TRBJ1-5,ASSLGQGINQPQH
TRBV2,TRBJ2-1,ASSENRDIRDNEQF
TRBV5-4,TRBJ2-7,ASSPRPAFDEQY
TRBV19,TRBJ1-5,ASSIWQGQVQPQH
TRBV7-3,TRBJ1-6,ASSLDRLNSPLH
TRBV27,TRBJ2-2,ASMRGNTGELF
TRBV9,TRBJ1-6,ASSAESRTLH
TRBV11-3,TRBJ2-5,ASSGTSGGTFQETQY
TRBV7-9,TRBJ1-1,ASSFGNRDRMNTEAF
TRBV6-1,TRBJ1-4,ASSEATGGGEKLF
TRBV6-6,TRBJ1-2,ASSYLDSYGYT
TRBV28,TRBJ2-7,ASRRQGEAYEQY
TRBV29-1,TRBJ2-7,SVEDGGGYEQY
TRBV4-2,TRBJ2-5,ASSQEGQFQETQY
TRBV4-1,TRBJ1-6,ASSQVQGASSPLH
TRBV5-1,TRBJ1-6,ASSLASGQALSPLH
TRBV10-3,TRBJ2-7,AISEGSNYEQY